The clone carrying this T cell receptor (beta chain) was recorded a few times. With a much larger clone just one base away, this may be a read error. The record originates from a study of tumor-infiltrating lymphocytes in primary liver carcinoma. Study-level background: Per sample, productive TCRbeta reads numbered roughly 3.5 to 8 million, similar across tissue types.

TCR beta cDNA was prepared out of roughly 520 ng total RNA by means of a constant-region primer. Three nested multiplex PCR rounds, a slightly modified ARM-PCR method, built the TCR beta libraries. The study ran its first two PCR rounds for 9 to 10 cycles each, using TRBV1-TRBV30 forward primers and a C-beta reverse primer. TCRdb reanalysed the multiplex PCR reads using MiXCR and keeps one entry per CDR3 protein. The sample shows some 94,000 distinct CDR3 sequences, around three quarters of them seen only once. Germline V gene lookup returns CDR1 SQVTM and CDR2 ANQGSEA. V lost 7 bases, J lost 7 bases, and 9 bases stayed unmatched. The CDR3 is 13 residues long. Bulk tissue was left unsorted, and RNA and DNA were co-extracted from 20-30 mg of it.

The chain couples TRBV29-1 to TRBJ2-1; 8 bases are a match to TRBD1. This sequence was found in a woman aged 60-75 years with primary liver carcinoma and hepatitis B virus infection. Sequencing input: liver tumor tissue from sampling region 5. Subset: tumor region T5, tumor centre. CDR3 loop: CSDKDRVGNEQFF. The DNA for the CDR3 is TGCAGCGATAAGGACAGGGTGGGGAATGAGCAGTTCTTC.